Following are 16 T cell receptor beta chains from one sample sequenced in a study of blood T cells in healthy people across ages. Combining a sample-barcoded 5' primer with a J-beta primer mix, a second PCR ran for roughly 6 to 12 cycles. TCRdb reprocessed the 5' RACE reads with MiXCR, giving one entry per CDR3 protein. The sample includes hundreds of thousands of distinct CDR3 sequences, around 45% of them seen just once. Sequenced input: blood. The receptor set was obtained from a woman aged 55-75 years in good health.

This clonotype was seen only a few times. The rearrangement uses TRBV13 and TRBJ1-2; TRBD1 matches 7 bases. V dropped 0 bases and J dropped 0; count of bases not matched to a gene: 4. Germline lookup yields CDR1 PRHDT and CDR2 FYEKMQ (reference sequence). The CDR3 sequence is 16 residues long. CDR3 nucleotide sequence: TGTGCCAGCAGCTTAGGCGACAGGGAGGCTAACTATGGCTACACCTTC. Translated, it gives CASSLGDREANYGYTF.

CDR3 protein: CASSLDPGGGGQYF. The CDR3 bases are TGTGCCAGCAGCTTAGACCCCGGGGGAGGGGGGCAGTACTTC. This chain links TRBV11-2 with TRBJ2-5, with D possibly TRBD2 on 7 matching bases. V was cut by 0 bases and J by 11 bases, with 16 bases left in between. The germline CDR1 and CDR2 sequences are SGHAT and FQNNGV. This CDR3 has 14 amino acids.

There are a few counts of this clonotype. J is TRBJ2-7 and V is TRBV4-1, with D perhaps TRBD2 (6 bases). From germline, CDR1 is MGHRA and CDR2 YSYEKL. Trimming removed 4 bases from V and 3 bases from J, with 16 bases in between. The CDR3 contains 15 residues. This chain's CDR3 is CASSPSGGMGYEQYF. As DNA, the CDR3 is TGCGCCAGCAGCCCCTCCGGAGGGATGGGCTACGAGCAGTACTTC.

About this clonotype itself: A much larger clonotype is one base distant, so this may be a read error. The chain links TRBV28 to TRBJ2-7; 7 positions match TRBD2. CDR1 MDHEN and CDR2 SYDVKM come from the germline V gene. Germline trimming cut 6 bases from V and 2 bases from J; bases unmatched to any gene: 13. This CDR3 has 16 amino acids. CDR3 residues: CASSPSRGDSAYEQYF. In DNA form, the CDR3 reads TGTGCCAGCAGCCCTTCACGGGGGGATTCGGCCTACGAGCAGTACTTC.

The chain joins TRBV10-3 to TRBJ2-5; 10 nucleotides line up with TRBD2. From germline, CDR1 is ENHRY and CDR2 SYGVKD. The CDR3 loop spans 12 amino acids. J was trimmed by 11 bases and V by 5 bases; bases with no gene match: 5. CDR3 sequence reads: CAISLAGAEQYF. In DNA form, the CDR3 reads TGTGCCATCAGTCTAGCGGGAGCGGAGCAGTACTTC.

CDR3 nucleotide sequence: TGTGCCAGCAGCTCCGGACGGAGGATGGGCGCTGGGGCCAACGTCCTGACTTTC. Amino acids: CASSSGRRMGAGANVLTF. The J gene is TRBJ2-6, the V gene TRBV9, with D possibly being TRBD2 (5 bases). The CDR3 length is 18 residues. The germline CDR1 and CDR2 sequences are SGDLS and YYNGEE. V was cut by 4 bases and J by 2 bases, with 19 bases left in between.

V is TRBV30 and J is TRBJ1-1, with D unclear. V shed 4 bases and J shed 5 bases, with 17 bases lying between them. The CDR3 consists of 14 residues. Germline CDR1 GTSNPN, CDR2 SVGIG (reference sequence). The CDR3 nucleotides are TGTGCCTGGACTCTCGGAGGGCAGTTGACTGAAGCTTTCTTT. Translation gives CAWTLGGQLTEAFF.

The table lists this clonotype with a few counts. CDR3 protein: CASSVQGIEETQYF. The CDR3 nucleotides are TGTGCCAGCAGCGTACAGGGGATTGAAGAGACCCAGTACTTC. The rearrangement uses TRBV9 and TRBJ2-5, with D tentatively TRBD1 (6 bases). Trimming stripped 1 base from V and 3 bases from J, with 10 bases between. CDR1 and CDR2 from the germline V gene are SGDLS and YYNGEE. The CDR3 spans 14 residues.

This chain connects TRBV7-9 to TRBJ2-7; D is uncertain. Germline V gene lookup returns CDR1 SEHNR and CDR2 FQNEAQ (reference sequence). Trimming stripped 5 bases from V and 3 bases from J, with 8 bases between. CDR3 length: 12 amino acids. This CDR3 reads CASSLYYYEQYF. DNA of the CDR3: TGTGCCAGCAGCCTTTACTACTACGAGCAGTACTTC. The complete variable domain, with remaining parts taken from reference TRBV7-9 and TRBJ2-7, reads DTGVSQNPRHKITKRGQNVTFRCDPISEHNRLYWYRQTLGQGPEFLTYFQNEAQLEKSRLLSDRFSAERPKGSFSTLEIQRTEQGDSAMYLCASSLYYYEQYFGPGTRLTVT.

The chain carries TRBV19 and TRBJ2-7; 8 bases agree with TRBD1. Germline-derived CDR1 and CDR2 are LNHDA and SQIVND (reference sequence). The ends lost 3 bases at V and 2 bases at J; junction bases unmatched: 6. CDR3 length: 15 amino acids. The CDR3 sequence: CASSIVRGPTYEQYF. In DNA, the CDR3 is TGTGCCAGTAGTATTGTCAGGGGGCCTACCTACGAGCAGTACTTC.

The table lists this clonotype with a few counts. The rearrangement uses TRBV20-1 and TRBJ2-5, with D unresolved. The V and J ends lost 1 base and 4 bases respectively, with 10 bases between them. This CDR3 has 13 residues. CDR1 is DFQATT, CDR2 SNEGSKA, per germline (reference sequence). The CDR3 is CSARGYWGETQYF. CDR3 sequence (DNA): TGCAGTGCTAGAGGGTATTGGGGAGAGACCCAGTACTTC.

The V gene is TRBV28, the J gene TRBJ1-2; TRBD1 is a possible D gene (6 bases). Germline V lookup: CDR1 MDHEN, CDR2 SYDVKM. This CDR3 is built from 12 residues. Trimming stripped 11 bases from V and 4 bases from J, with 14 bases between. CDR3 protein: CAGSGGGYGYTF. DNA of the CDR3: TGTGCCGGTTCCGGAGGGGGCTATGGCTACACCTTC.

This clonotype has just a few counts. The rearrangement links TRBV7-9 to TRBJ1-2; 7 nucleotides line up with TRBD1. The V and J ends lost 2 bases and 6 bases, in that order; junction bases with no gene match: 6. In germline, CDR1 is SEHNR, CDR2 FQNEAQ (reference sequence). The CDR3 contains 14 residues. DNA of the CDR3: TGTGCCAGCAGCTTACTGACAGGGACGGATGGCTACACCTTC. Protein sequence: CASSLLTGTDGYTF.

The chain joins TRBV7-8 to TRBJ1-5; no clear D gene. The CDR3 consists of 12 residues. V lost 5 bases to trimming and J lost 9 bases, with 11 bases between them. From germline, CDR1 is SGHVS and CDR2 FQNEAQ. CDR3 sequence: CASSHNTGPQHF. The CDR3 coding sequence is TGTGCCAGCAGCCACAACACCGGGCCCCAGCATTTT.

This clonotype was seen many times. This chain uses TRBV24-1 with TRBJ2-1, with D maybe TRBD1 (5 bases). This CDR3 is built from 16 residues. Trimming removed 1 base from V and 6 bases from J, with 15 bases in between. The germline V gene encodes CDR1 KGHDR and CDR2 SFDVKD. The CDR3 spells CATSDFLAQGANEQFF. The CDR3 nucleotides read TGTGCCACCAGTGATTTCTTAGCTCAGGGTGCCAATGAGCAGTTCTTC.

The chain links TRBV10-3 to TRBJ1-1; no reliable D call. Between the trimmed V and J ends, which lost 7 bases and 2 bases, there was a span of 11 bases. There are 13 residues in the CDR3. CDR1 is ENHRY and CDR2 is SYGVKD in the germline V gene. The CDR3 sequence is CAINAQTNTEAFF. Here the CDR3 DNA reads TGTGCCATCAACGCGCAGACTAACACTGAAGCTTTCTTT.